The clone carrying this T cell receptor beta chain was found many times. The antigen is unknown. This sample is drawn from a study of regulatory T cells in long-lasting Graves disease. The overall study: Over 5 years on antithyroid drugs plus positive TSH receptor antibodies marked Graves' disease as persistent. Study findings and constraints: Persistent disease favored TRBV28, TRBJ1-2 and TRBJ2-5. Persistent Graves' patients showed less TCR diversity than newly diagnosed ones.

Combining iRepertoire HTBI primers with Arm-PCR of CDR3 regions, the authors built TCR beta libraries. TCRdb re-derived calls from the multiplex PCR reads in MiXCR, one entry per CDR3 protein. The table records hundreds of thousands of distinct CDR3 sequences, roughly a fifth of them present only once. Noted time point: persistent/refractory GD, antithyroid drugs over 5 years with positive TRAb. Preparation of the TCR library used RNA extracted from PBMCs. A blood draw put roughly 10 milliliters of peripheral blood into EDTA tubes. CDR3 size: 15 residues. Germline V CDR1 and CDR2: MDHEN, SYDVKM. V was shortened by 2 bases and J by 0 bases, with 10 bases between the two germline ends.

The origin of this receptor is a female donor with Graves disease. Material: peripheral blood mononuclear cells (PBMCs), obtained when the disease was refractory, from a patient treated with antithyroid drugs. The V and J genes are TRBV28 and TRBJ1-1; D remains unclear. Written as DNA, the CDR3 is TGTGCCAGCAGTTTAATAAGCGCCGTGAACACTGAAGCTTTCTTT. Translation gives CASSLISAVNTEAFF. Filled out from reference TRBV28 and TRBJ1-1, the complete variable domain reads DVKVTQSSRYLVKRTGEKVFLECVQDMDHENMFWYRQDPGLGLRLIYFSYDVKMKEKGDIPEGYSVSREKKERFSLILESASTNQTSMYLCASSLISAVNTEAFFGQGTRLTVV.